The 23 T cell receptor beta chains in this list originate from one sample, sequenced in a study of cytomegalovirus exposure and HLA in healthy donors. The study ran its PCR with 60 Vbeta and 13 Jbeta primers. Generated by immunoSEQ multiplex PCR, the TCRdb table keeps only in-frame clones and is missing some. The sample carries approximately 110,000 clones, around 74% recorded once. The sequenced sample consisted of PBMCs. Receptors were obtained from a woman aged 40 to 49 in good health and CMV-seropositive.

This chain links TRBV28 with TRBJ2-2; no clear D gene. Germline assignment: CDR1 MDHEN and CDR2 SYDVKM. The CDR3 covers 14 residues. V dropped 3 bases and J dropped 0 bases, with 5 bases sitting between them. The CDR3 loop reads CASSFSANTGELFF. The CDR3 DNA is TGTGCCAGCAGTTTTTCAGCGAACACCGGGGAGCTGTTTTTT.

This clone occurred once. V is TRBV28 and J is TRBJ1-3; 11 positions match TRBD1. The CDR3 spans 16 residues. V trimming: 5 bases; J trimming: 4 bases; junction bases outside the gene matches: 7. CDR1 is MDHEN and CDR2 is SYDVKM in the germline V gene. The CDR3 nucleotides are TGTGCCAGCAGTCTGGGACAGGGGGTAGGAGGAAACACCATATATTTT. Translated: CASSLGQGVGGNTIYF.

The chain employs TRBV18 and TRBJ1-1; 8 bases fit TRBD1. The ends lost 6 bases at V and 1 base at J; junction bases unmatched: 4. The length of the CDR3 is 14 residues. CDR1 and CDR2 (germline): KGHSH, LQKENI. In DNA, the CDR3 is TGTGCCAGCTCCCCTGACAGGGGGAACACTGAAGCTTTCTTT. Amino acids: CASSPDRGNTEAFF.

V gene TRBV9 combines with J gene TRBJ2-5; 10 nucleotides line up with TRBD1. V dropped 0 bases and J dropped 1; count of bases not matched to a gene: 9. CDR1 and CDR2 (germline): SGDLS, YYNGEE. The CDR3 contains 18 residues. This CDR3 reads CASSVAIGQGVLQETQYF. The CDR3 coding sequence is TGTGCCAGCAGCGTAGCTATCGGACAGGGGGTACTCCAAGAGACCCAGTACTTC.

The chain couples TRBV10-3 to TRBJ2-5; TRBD2 matches 11 bases. Germline V gives CDR1 ENHRY, CDR2 SYGVKD. The CDR3 spans 15 residues. With 6 bases clipped from V and 5 bases from J, the junction kept 8 bases outside the gene matches. The CDR3 DNA sequence: TGTGCCATCAGCCCGACTAGCGGGATGTCCGAGACCCAGTACTTC. It yields the protein CAISPTSGMSETQYF.

The rearrangement joins TRBV5-4 to TRBJ2-1, with a possible D match to TRBD2 (5 bases). The germline V gene encodes CDR1 SGHNT and CDR2 YYREEE (reference sequence). The CDR3 extends over 12 amino acids. Trimming removed 0 bases at V and 8 bases at J, with 6 bases between. For the CDR3, the DNA is TGTGCCAGCAGCTTGGATAGCGATGAGCAGTTCTTC. It yields the protein CASSLDSDEQFF.

The gene calls are TRBV4-1 and TRBJ1-2; 7 bases fit TRBD1. The CDR3 is made up of 14 amino acids. J lost 4 bases, V lost 4 bases, and 6 bases had no gene match. The V gene's germline CDR1 is MGHRA and CDR2 YSYEKL. CDR3 nucleotides: TGCGCCAGCAGCCTGCGACAGGGCCCCTATGGCTACACCTTC. Its translation: CASSLRQGPYGYTF.

V and J are TRBV2 and TRBJ2-6; possibly TRBD2 for D (5 bases). Germline loops: CDR1 SNHLY, CDR2 FYNNEI. Trimming removed 6 bases from V and 0 bases from J, with 9 bases in between. This CDR3 is 15 amino acids long. Written as DNA, the CDR3 is TGTGCCAGCAGCCACCGGGACTCTGGGGCCAACGTCCTGACTTTC. Translated, it gives CASSHRDSGANVLTF.

This sequence joins TRBV4-1 and TRBJ2-3; no firm D call. Germline CDR1 is MGHRA and CDR2 is YSYEKL. CDR3 length: 16 residues. Deletions cut 1 base from V and 6 bases from J, with 17 bases between. Here the CDR3 DNA reads TGCGCCAGCAGCCAAGGTTTGGCCACCTCCGGGGATACGCAGTATTTT. This codes for CASSQGLATSGDTQYF.

This clone has just a few counts. The chain recombines TRBV7-8 with TRBJ2-3; D is perhaps TRBD2 (5 bases). The CDR3 sequence is 18 residues long. CDR1 and CDR2 (germline): SGHVS, FQNEAQ. Trimming removed 5 bases from V and 1 base from J, with 22 bases in between. The CDR3 DNA reads TGTGCCAGCAGCCCCGGGCGAAGTGACGAAGCGGGCACAGATACGCAGTATTTT. Translation gives CASSPGRSDEAGTDTQYF.

This clone was recorded only once. The chain is built from TRBV28 and TRBJ2-5, with 7 bases matching TRBD1. The J call may be wrong; the DNA end is better matched by TRBJ2-7. Germline lookup yields CDR1 MDHEN and CDR2 SYDVKM. The CDR3 spans 15 residues. This CDR3 is CASSEPGQKSYEQYF. The CDR3 DNA is TGTGCCAGCAGCGAACCGGGACAGAAATCCTACGAGCAGTACTTC.

The rearrangement links TRBV2 to TRBJ1-4; a possible D gene is TRBD1 (6 bases). The CDR3 sequence is 15 residues long. Trimming shortened V by 1 base and J by 11 bases, and 17 bases separated the two germline ends. Germline CDR1 reads SNHLY; CDR2 reads FYNNEI. CDR3 region: CASSEERGGWQKLFF. The CDR3 DNA reads as TGTGCCAGCAGTGAAGAGAGGGGGGGTTGGCAGAAACTGTTTTTT.

V is TRBV10-3 and J is TRBJ2-7; maybe TRBD2 (6 bases). CDR3 length equals 12 residues. V shed 6 bases and J shed 2 bases, with 8 bases lying between them. The germline CDR1 and CDR2 sequences are ENHRY and SYGVKD. CDR3 loop: CAISGGAYEQYF. The CDR3 nucleotides are TGTGCCATCAGCGGAGGGGCCTACGAGCAGTACTTC.

The gene calls are TRBV7-3 and TRBJ2-7, with D tentatively TRBD1 (7 bases). V was pared by 4 bases and J by 3 bases, with 13 bases between. This CDR3 spans 14 amino acids. Germline V CDR1 and CDR2: SGHTA, FQGTGA. CDR3 sequence: CASSSMRDSYEQYF. Here the CDR3 DNA reads TGTGCCAGCAGCTCGATGCGGGACAGCTACGAGCAGTACTTC.

The rearrangement uses TRBV15 and TRBJ2-1, with 8 bases aligning to TRBD1. Trimming removed 3 bases from V and 5 bases from J; junction bases left unmatched: 9. CDR3 size: 16 residues. Germline V gives CDR1 LNHNV, CDR2 YYDKDF (reference sequence). The CDR3 is CATSRGSGQGDNEQFF. CDR3 DNA sequence: TGTGCCACCAGCAGGGGGTCCGGACAGGGAGACAATGAGCAGTTCTTC.

The chain is built from TRBV7-9 and TRBJ1-3; 8 bases align to TRBD1. CDR3 size: 18 residues. The V gene end was trimmed by 1 base and the J gene end by 2 bases; junction bases not matched to a gene: 10. Germline CDR1 is SEHNR and CDR2 is FQNEAQ (reference sequence). The DNA of the CDR3 is TGTGCCAGCAGCTTAGGGACAGGGAGAGCTAGGGCTGGAAACACCATATATTTT. Translated, it gives CASSLGTGRARAGNTIYF.

The chain has TRBV27 and TRBJ2-7; 12 bases agree with TRBD2. Losses at the gene ends were 5 bases for V and 3 bases for J; bases not matched to a gene: 5. CDR1 and CDR2 (germline): MNHEY, SMNVEV (reference sequence). The CDR3 sequence is 15 residues long. In nucleotides, the CDR3 is TGTGCCAGCAGTGCCCTAGCGGGGGGGATCTACGAGCAGTACTTC. This gives the protein CASSALAGGIYEQYF.

The V call is TRBV4-1, the J call TRBJ1-2, with D unresolved. Deletions cut 1 base from V and 0 bases from J, with 12 bases between. The CDR3 is 16 residues long. From germline, CDR1 is MGHRA and CDR2 YSYEKL. The DNA of the CDR3 is TGCGCCAGCAGCCAAGTTCCGGGGTCGTCTAACTATGGCTACACCTTC. Its translation is CASSQVPGSSNYGYTF.

The V and J genes are TRBV20-1 and TRBJ2-1; no clear D gene. Germline V CDR1 and CDR2: DFQATT, SNEGSKA (reference sequence). There are 10 residues in the CDR3. Trimming removed 3 bases from V and 5 bases from J, with 2 bases in between. The CDR3 bases are TGCAGTGCTAGTAACAATGAGCAGTTCTTC. Protein: CSASNNEQFF.

The rearrangement joins TRBV7-6 to TRBJ2-2, with 9 bases identical to TRBD2. The V gene end was trimmed by 5 bases and the J gene end by 4 bases; junction bases not matched to a gene: 14. The CDR3 spans 18 residues. Germline CDR1 SGHVS, CDR2 FNYEAQ. CDR3 region: CASSHGLLSGGTTGELFF. The DNA for the CDR3 is TGTGCCAGCAGCCACGGGCTACTGAGCGGGGGGACCACCGGGGAGCTGTTTTTT. The full variable domain, with the rest looked up from reference TRBV7-6 and TRBJ2-2, is GAGVSQSPRYKVTKRGQDVALRCDPISGHVSLYWYRQALGQGPEFLTYFNYEAQQDKSGLPNDRFSAERPEGSISTLTIQRTEQRDSAMYRCASSHGLLSGGTTGELFFGEGSRLTVL.

The V call is TRBV28, the J call TRBJ2-1, with 7 bases matching TRBD1. The CDR3 covers 13 residues. Per the germline V gene, CDR1 is MDHEN and CDR2 is SYDVKM. V gave up 6 bases and J gave up 10 bases; unmatched junction bases: 9. The CDR3 here is CASSSPGQREQFF. DNA of the CDR3: TGTGCCAGCAGCTCTCCGGGACAGAGAGAGCAGTTCTTC.

The chain recombines TRBV7-2 with TRBJ1-5; D might be TRBD1 (5 bases). The CDR3 has 13 amino acids. Per germline, CDR1 SGHTA and CDR2 FQGNSA. Trimming left V 1 base short and J 5 bases short, with 6 bases between. CDR3 nucleotide sequence: TGTGCCAGCAGCTTAGAGACAGATCAGCCCCAGCATTTT. Amino acids: CASSLETDQPQHF.

This clone was found a few times. The V and J genes are TRBV4-1 and TRBJ2-2; TRBD2 is a possible D gene (6 bases). The V and J ends lost 4 bases and 1 base respectively, with 13 bases between them. Looked up from germline, CDR1 is MGHRA and CDR2 is YSYEKL. The CDR3 contains 16 residues. The DNA for the CDR3 is TGCGCCAGCAGCCGCCGGGACTTTTGGAACACCGGGGAGCTGTTTTTT. As protein: CASSRRDFWNTGELFF.